The sequence of this T cell receptor (beta chain) was determined in a study of blood T cell repertoires in COVID-19. Study as a whole: The origin of the acute and convalescent COVID-19 samples was the United States, Italy and Spain. T cells, B-cell-depleted T cells, or PBMCs provided the cDNA or gDNA that served as material.

The V end lost 6 bases, the J end lost 0 bases, and 18 bases lay between the germline ends. Germline V gene sequence: CDR1 MDHEN, CDR2 SYDVKM. The CDR3 runs 18 residues. Adults between roughly 18 and 90 years of age took part from under 25 US areas. Clones were sequenced by immunoSEQ multiplex PCR, and TCRdb holds only the in-frame ones, with some missing. In the table there are more than 100,000 clones, roughly 84% of which are singletons. This receptor was taken from a woman in her twenties or thirties who had recovered from COVID-19. The sequenced material came from PBMCs or T cells enriched from blood (not recorded which). This chain joins TRBV28 and TRBJ1-6, with TRBD1 as a possible D gene (5 bases). CDR3 sequence (DNA): TGTGCCAGCAGAAGTGGGGGGGTGGAGGGCTCCTATAATTCACCCCTCCACTTT. The encoded protein is CASRSGGVEGSYNSPLHF.